Following are 3 T cell receptor beta chains from one sample sequenced in a study of shared clonotypes between healthy human individuals (dated by TCRdb to between 2020 and 2021). CD8 naive samples were obtained by positive selection for CCR7 among CD45RO-negative cells, yielding a CD45RA+CCR7+ population from which TemRA cells were excluded. Library preparation was by the immunoSEQ multiplex PCR assay. The table comes from immuneACCESS by way of TCRdb, which keeps in-frame sequences with V and J called. Part of the clones is missing from these tables; in studies checked, under half for an unresolved V gene and the rest for unknown reasons. Recorded for this sample are about 2,100,000 clones; about 93% of them occurred a single time. Clones ranked in the top ten supply around 1.7% of the sample. Input material: naive CD8+ T cells from PBMCs. The cell subset or site label on this specimen signifies: CD45RA+CCR7+. The source is a man aged 18 to 29 in good health. Some clones in this sample may be carry-over from other donors' samples.

The rearrangement uses TRBV29-1 and TRBJ2-5; D is unresolved. This CDR3 is built from 12 residues. CDR1 and CDR2 (germline): SQVTM, ANQGSEA. V was pared by 8 bases and J by 3 bases, with 13 bases between. The CDR3 DNA is TGCAGCTCATATCTGAGTGAAGAGACCCAGTACTTC. Amino acids: CSSYLSEETQYF. The full variable domain, in which reference TRBV29-1 and TRBJ2-5 provide the parts outside the CDR3, is SAVISQKPSRDICQRGTSLTIQCQVDSQVTMMFWYRQQPGQSLTLIATANQGSEATYESGFVIDKFPISRPNLTFSTLTVSNMSPEDSSIYLCSSYLSEETQYFGPGTRLLVL.

V usage is TRBV19 and J usage is TRBJ2-5, with 8 bases aligning to TRBD1. Germline V lookup: CDR1 LNHDA, CDR2 SQIVND (reference sequence). The V gene end was trimmed by 4 bases and the J gene end by 2 bases; junction bases not matched to a gene: 3. This CDR3 contains 14 residues. The CDR3 reads CASSNRDRQETQYF. The CDR3 DNA reads as TGTGCCAGTAGTAACCGGGACAGGCAAGAGACCCAGTACTTC.

This chain uses TRBV2 with TRBJ2-7; TRBD2 matches at 8 bases. V shed 3 bases, J shed 6 bases, and the junction held 16 bases outside the gene matches. The CDR3 loop spans 17 amino acids. From germline, CDR1 is SNHLY and CDR2 FYNNEI. The CDR3 DNA reads as TGTGCCAGCAGTGAGCTAGGCGGCGGTAGCGGGGCCCCCGAGCAGTACTTC. Its translation is CASSELGGGSGAPEQYF. Supplemented by reference TRBV2 and TRBJ2-7, the full variable domain reads EPEVTQTPSHQVTQMGQEVILRCVPISNHLYFYWYRQILGQKVEFLVSFYNNEISEKSEIFDDQFSVERPDGSNFTLKIRSTKLEDSAMYFCASSELGGGSGAPEQYFGPGTRLTVT.